This T cell receptor (beta chain) was sequenced during a study of metastatic and nonmetastatic thyroid tumors. Study-level information: Patients with malignant and benign thyroid disease provided blood and tumor or nodule tissue, whose repertoires were compared.

The CDR3 is made up of 14 amino acids. The V gene lost 2 bases and the J gene lost 5 bases, with 13 bases spanning the gap. Germline V gene data show CDR1 as SNHLY and CDR2 as FYNNEI. Not a single patient had been given any form of treatment at any point before undergoing thyroid surgery. Per the original methods: For papillary thyroid cancer, a distant-metastasis classifier was constructed from CDR3 differences observed across clinicopathological groups. MiXCR reprocessed the PCR reads for TCRdb. TCRdb's processing, not the authors', yielded these V and J calls. In the table there are more than 10,000 clones, about a quarter of which are singletons. Findings of the study overall: Benign nodules were reported to have significantly lower TCR beta diversity than malignant thyroid tumors, in blood and tumor.

Remarks on this clone: The antigen remains undetermined.

The rearrangement links TRBV2 to TRBJ2-7; D tentatively reads TRBD1 or TRBD2 (5 bases each). The sample taken for sequencing was adjacent normal tissue. This TCR was recovered from a female donor with papillary thyroid cancer or a benign thyroid nodule (not recorded which). Some clones in this sample may be carry-over from other donors' samples. DNA of the CDR3: TGTGCCAGCAGTGAATTCAGAAGGGACCACGAGCAGTACTTC. It is translated as CASSEFRRDHEQYF. Together with reference TRBV2 and TRBJ2-7, the CDR3 gives the full variable domain: EPEVTQTPSHQVTQMGQEVILRCVPISNHLYFYWYRQILGQKVEFLVSFYNNEISEKSEIFDDQFSVERPDGSNFTLKIRSTKLEDSAMYFCASSEFRRDHEQYFGPGTRLTVT.